This T cell receptor beta chain emerged from a study of T cells in Graves' hyperthyroidism and ophthalmopathy. Study context: Any treatment followed the collection of peripheral blood at initial diagnosis.

Thyroid ultrasound, orbital computed tomography, clinical symptoms, and serum thyroxine and TRAb underpinned diagnoses. Isolation of PBMCs was performed on 10 ml fresh peripheral blood. Amplification of TCR beta CDR3 regions was performed using RNA transcripts as template. The HTBI primer set drove a first-round RT-PCR of the TCR CDR3. In TCRdb, the multiplex PCR reads were re-called with MiXCR into one record per CDR3 protein. Altogether a few hundred thousand distinct CDR3 sequences are present, around 16% being singletons, with the ten largest covering less than 9.5%. The V and J ends lost 3 bases and 0 bases, in that order; junction bases with no gene match: 4. There are 16 residues in the CDR3. CDR1 MDHEN and CDR2 SYDVKM come from the germline V gene. This clonotype was picked up many times. The target antigen is unknown. Study-wide results and limits: Within blood appeared most thyroid clonotypes that had expanded above 0.001.

This receptor was identified in a woman in her 30s with Graves' hyperthyroidism. The specimen was blood. The chain joins TRBV28 to TRBJ2-3, with 9 positions matching TRBD2. The CDR3 spells CASSLASGMSTDTQYF. In DNA form, the CDR3 reads TGTGCCAGCAGTTTGGCTAGCGGGATGAGCACAGATACGCAGTATTTT.